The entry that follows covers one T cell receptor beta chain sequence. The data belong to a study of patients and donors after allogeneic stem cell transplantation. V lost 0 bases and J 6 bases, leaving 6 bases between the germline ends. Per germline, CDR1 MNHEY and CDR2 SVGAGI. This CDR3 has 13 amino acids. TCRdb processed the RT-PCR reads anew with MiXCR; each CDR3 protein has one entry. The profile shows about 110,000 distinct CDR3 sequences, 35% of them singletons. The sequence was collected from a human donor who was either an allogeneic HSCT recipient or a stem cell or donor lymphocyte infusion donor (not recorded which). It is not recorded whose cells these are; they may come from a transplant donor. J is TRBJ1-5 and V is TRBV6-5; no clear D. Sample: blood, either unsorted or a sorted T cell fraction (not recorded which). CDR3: CASSYSRLQPQHF. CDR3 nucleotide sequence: TGTGCCAGCAGTTACTCGAGGCTTCAGCCCCAGCATTTT.